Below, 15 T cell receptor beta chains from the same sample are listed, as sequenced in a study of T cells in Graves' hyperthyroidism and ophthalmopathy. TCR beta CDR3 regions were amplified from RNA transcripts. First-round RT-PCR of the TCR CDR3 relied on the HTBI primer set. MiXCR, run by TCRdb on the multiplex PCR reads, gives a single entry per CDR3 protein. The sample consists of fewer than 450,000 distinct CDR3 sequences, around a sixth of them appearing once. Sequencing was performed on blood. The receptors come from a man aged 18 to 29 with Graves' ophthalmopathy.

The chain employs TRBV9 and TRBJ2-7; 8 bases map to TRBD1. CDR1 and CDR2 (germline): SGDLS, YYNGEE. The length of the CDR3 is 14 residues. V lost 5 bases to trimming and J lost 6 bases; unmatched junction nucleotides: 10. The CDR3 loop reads CASRPGTGVGEQYF. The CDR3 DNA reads TGTGCCAGCAGACCCGGGACAGGTGTGGGCGAGCAGTACTTC.

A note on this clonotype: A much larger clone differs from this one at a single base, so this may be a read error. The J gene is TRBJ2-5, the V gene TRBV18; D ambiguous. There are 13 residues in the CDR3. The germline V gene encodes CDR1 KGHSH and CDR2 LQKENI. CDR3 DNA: TGTGCCAGCTCACCCCCCAGACAAGAGACCCAGCACTTC. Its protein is CASSPPRQETQHF.

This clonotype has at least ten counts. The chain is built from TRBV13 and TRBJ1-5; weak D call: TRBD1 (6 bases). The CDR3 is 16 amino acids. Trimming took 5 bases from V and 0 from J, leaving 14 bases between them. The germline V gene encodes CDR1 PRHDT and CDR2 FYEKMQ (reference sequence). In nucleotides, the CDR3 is TGTGCCAGCAGCCGAGCCGCGGACAGTAGCAATCAGCCCCAGCATTTT. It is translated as CASSRAADSSNQPQHF.

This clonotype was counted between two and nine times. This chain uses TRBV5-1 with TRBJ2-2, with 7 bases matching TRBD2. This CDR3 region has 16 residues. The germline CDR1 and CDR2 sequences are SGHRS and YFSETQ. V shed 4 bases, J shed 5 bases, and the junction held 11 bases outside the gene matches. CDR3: CASSPAGAGVTGELFF. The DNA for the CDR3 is TGCGCCAGCAGCCCGGCTGGGGCGGGGGTGACCGGGGAGCTGTTTTTT.

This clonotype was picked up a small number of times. In DNA form, the CDR3 reads TGTGCCAGCAAGGACAGGGGATACTATGGCTACACCTTC. It specifies CASKDRGYYGYTF. This chain connects TRBV27 to TRBJ1-2; 9 bases are shared with TRBD1. The germline V gene has CDR1 MNHEY and CDR2 SMNVEV (reference sequence). With V trimmed by 7 bases and J by 3 bases, 3 bases remained unmatched. The CDR3 extends over 13 amino acids.

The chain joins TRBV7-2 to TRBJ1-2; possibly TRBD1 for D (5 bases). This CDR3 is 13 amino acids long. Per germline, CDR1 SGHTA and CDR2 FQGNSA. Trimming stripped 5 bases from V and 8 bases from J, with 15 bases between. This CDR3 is CASSPAEGLGYTF. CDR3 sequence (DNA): TGTGCCAGCAGCCCCGCCGAGGGGTTAGGCTACACCTTC.

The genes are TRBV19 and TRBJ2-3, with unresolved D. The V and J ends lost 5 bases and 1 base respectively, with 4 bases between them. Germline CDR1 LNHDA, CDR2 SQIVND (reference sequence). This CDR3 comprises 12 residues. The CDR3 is CASSVRTDTQYF. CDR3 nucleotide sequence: TGTGCCAGTAGTGTGCGCACAGATACGCAGTATTTT.

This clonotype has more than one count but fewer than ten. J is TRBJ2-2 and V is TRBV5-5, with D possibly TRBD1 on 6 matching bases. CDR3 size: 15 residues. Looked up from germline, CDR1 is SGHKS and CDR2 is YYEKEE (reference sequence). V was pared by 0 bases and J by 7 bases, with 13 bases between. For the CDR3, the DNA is TGTGCCAGCAGCTTGGTGTGGGGGCAGGGCGGGGAGCTGTTTTTT. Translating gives CASSLVWGQGGELFF.

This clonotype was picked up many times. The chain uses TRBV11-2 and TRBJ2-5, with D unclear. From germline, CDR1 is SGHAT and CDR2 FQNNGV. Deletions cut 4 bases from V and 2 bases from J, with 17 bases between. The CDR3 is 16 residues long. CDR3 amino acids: CASSSILGPKQETQYF. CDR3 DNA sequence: TGTGCCAGCAGCTCCATCCTAGGGCCCAAACAAGAGACCCAGTACTTC. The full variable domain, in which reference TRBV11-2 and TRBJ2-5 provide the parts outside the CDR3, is EAGVAQSPRYKIIEKRQSVAFWCNPISGHATLYWYQQILGQGPKLLIQFQNNGVVDDSQLPKDRFSAERLKGVDSTLKIQPAKLEDSAVYLCASSSILGPKQETQYFGPGTRLLVL.

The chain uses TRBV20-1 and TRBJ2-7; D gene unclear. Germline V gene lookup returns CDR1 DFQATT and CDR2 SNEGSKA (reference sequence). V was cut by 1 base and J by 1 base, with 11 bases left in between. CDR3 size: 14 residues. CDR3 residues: CSARVPQNSYEQYF. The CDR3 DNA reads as TGCAGTGCTAGAGTGCCGCAAAATTCCTACGAGCAGTACTTC.

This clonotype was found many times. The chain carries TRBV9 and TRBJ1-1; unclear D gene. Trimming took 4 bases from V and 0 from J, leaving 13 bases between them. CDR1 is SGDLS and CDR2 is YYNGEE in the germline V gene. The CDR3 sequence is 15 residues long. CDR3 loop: CASSHTHGLNTEAFF. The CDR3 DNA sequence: TGTGCCAGCAGCCATACTCACGGCCTGAACACTGAAGCTTTCTTT.

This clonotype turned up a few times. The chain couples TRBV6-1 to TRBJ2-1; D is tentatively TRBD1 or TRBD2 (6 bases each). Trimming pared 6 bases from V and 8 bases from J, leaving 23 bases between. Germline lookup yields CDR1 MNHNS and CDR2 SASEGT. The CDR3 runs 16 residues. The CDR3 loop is CASSVGRTEQGHEQFF. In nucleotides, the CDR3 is TGTGCCAGCAGCGTGGGGAGGACGGAGCAGGGGCATGAGCAGTTCTTC.

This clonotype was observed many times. CDR3 in DNA: TGCAGTGCCTCGGGTCGCAGTAGCACAGATACGCAGTATTTT. Encoded protein: CSASGRSSTDTQYF. V gene TRBV20-1 combines with J gene TRBJ2-3, with unresolved D. CDR3 size: 14 residues. Between the trimmed V and J ends, which lost 6 bases and 0 bases, there was a span of 13 bases. The germline CDR1 and CDR2 sequences are DFQATT and SNEGSKA (reference sequence).

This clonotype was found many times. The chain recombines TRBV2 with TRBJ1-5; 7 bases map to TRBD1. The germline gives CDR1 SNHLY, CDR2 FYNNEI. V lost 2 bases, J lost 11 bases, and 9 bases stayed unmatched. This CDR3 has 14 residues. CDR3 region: CASSEYDRANAQHF. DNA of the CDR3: TGTGCCAGCAGTGAATATGACAGGGCGAACGCCCAGCATTTT.

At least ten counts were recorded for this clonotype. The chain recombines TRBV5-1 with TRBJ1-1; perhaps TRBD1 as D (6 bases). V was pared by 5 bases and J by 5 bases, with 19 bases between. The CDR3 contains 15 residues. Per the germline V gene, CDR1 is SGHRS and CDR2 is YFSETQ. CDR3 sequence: CASRPNRDGYTEAFF. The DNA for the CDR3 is TGCGCCAGCAGACCCAACAGGGATGGGTATACTGAAGCTTTCTTT.